This T cell receptor (beta chain) is from a study of cytomegalovirus exposure and HLA in healthy donors. Study-level findings and limits: When the data were analyzed later, several of the most significant clusters appeared to be linked to common viral pathogens. Over 150 TCR beta chains were listed as cytomegalovirus-associated.

The PCR made use of 60 Vbeta and 13 Jbeta primers. The table came from immunoSEQ multiplex PCR; TCRdb's copy has only in-frame clones and leaves some out. The repertoire holds about 110,000 clones, with 55% to 65% as singletons. Germline lookup yields CDR1 SGHTA and CDR2 FQGNSA. Trimming removed 6 bases from V and 8 bases from J; junction bases left unmatched: 19. The CDR3 contains 17 residues. This clone was seen only a few times. Antigen unknown. The chain has TRBV7-2 and TRBJ1-2; TRBD1 matches at 9 bases. The sample comprised PBMCs. This sequence was found in a woman in her twenties or thirties in good health and CMV-seronegative. The CDR3 DNA follows: TGTGCCAGCAGTTCGGGACAGGGATCTGGGGGGACTGGAGGCTACACCTTC. It yields the protein CASSSGQGSGGTGGYTF.